This is a list of T cell receptor beta chains from one sample in a study of blood T cell repertoires in COVID-19. TCRdb's copy holds only in-frame clones and misses some; the assay was immunoSEQ multiplex PCR. This sample carries about 190,000 clones, almost 90% of them seen once, and the ten largest clones take roughly 0.6%. The sequenced sample consisted of peripheral blood. The receptors shown here come from a man in his fifties or sixties with acute or convalescent COVID-19. Each CDR3 is given with its conserved first and last residue. D genes are given only for firm matches. The size field is filled for only some rows; it gives once, few, many or a size class.

CDR3 protein | CDR3 DNA | clone size | J gene | D gene | CDR3 length | V gene
CASRQTGGFGNTIYF | TGTGCCAGCAGACAGACAGGGGGCTTTGGAAACACCATATATTTT | NA | TRBJ1-3 | TRBD1 | 15 | TRBV28
CASSLDRDRVYF | TGTGCCAGCAGCTTAGACCGGGACAGGGTCTACTTC | few | TRBJ2-7 | TRBD1 | 12 | TRBV11-2
CASSYSARAVGYTF | TGTGCCAGCAGTTACTCTGCCAGGGCGGTTGGCTACACCTTC | NA | TRBJ1-2 | NA | 14 | TRBV6-5
CASSLPGQGVWTGELFF | TGTGCCAGCAGCTTACCAGGACAGGGAGTTTGGACCGGGGAGCTGTTTTTT | NA | TRBJ2-2 | TRBD1 | 17 | TRBV7-9
CASSGFGSGGQMNTEAFF | TGTGCCAGCAGTGGTTTCGGCTCGGGGGGACAAATGAACACTGAAGCTTTCTTT | NA | TRBJ1-1 | NA | 18 | TRBV2
CASSGQGANEKLFF | TGTGCCAGCTCCGGACAGGGAGCGAATGAAAAACTGTTTTTT | NA | TRBJ1-4 | TRBD1 | 14 | TRBV18
CASSATGSGETQYF | TGTGCCAGCAGCGCAACAGGCTCCGGGGAGACCCAGTACTTC | NA | TRBJ2-5 | NA | 14 | TRBV9
CASWGGGITDTQYF | TGTGCCAGTTGGGGCGGGGGGATCACAGATACGCAGTATTTT | NA | TRBJ2-3 | TRBD2 | 14 | TRBV19
CASSMESRGIGYTF | TGTGCCAGTAGTATGGAGAGTAGGGGAATTGGCTACACCTTC | NA | TRBJ1-2 | NA | 14 | TRBV19
CASSLGQGWNSPLHF | TGCGCCAGCAGCTTGGGTCAGGGGTGGAATTCACCCCTCCACTTT | NA | TRBJ1-6 | NA | 15 | TRBV5-1
CASSFRTGVWTEAFF | TGTGCCAGCAGTTTTCGGACAGGGGTATGGACTGAAGCTTTCTTT | NA | TRBJ1-1 | TRBD1 | 15 | TRBV27
CASSRVKETQYF | TGTGCCAGCAGTCGAGTAAAAGAGACCCAGTACTTC | once | TRBJ2-5 | NA | 12 | TRBV28
CASKSGQNSNQPQHF | TGTGCCAGTAAATCGGGACAGAATAGCAATCAGCCCCAGCATTTT | NA | TRBJ1-5 | TRBD1 | 15 | TRBV19
CATRKQGTGTEAFF | TGTGCCACCAGGAAACAGGGGACGGGCACTGAAGCTTTCTTT | NA | TRBJ1-1 | TRBD1 | 14 | TRBV15
CASSLGNGNSNQPQHF | TGTGCCAGCAGCTTAGGCAACGGGAATAGCAATCAGCCCCAGCATTTT | NA | TRBJ1-5 | NA | 16 | TRBV11-2
CASGRGGAVAGELFF | TGTGCCAGCGGAAGGGGGGGGGCCGTGGCCGGGGAGCTGTTTTTT | once | TRBJ2-2 | NA | 15 | TRBV27
CASSTSGGRTGELFF | TGTGCCAGTAGTACTAGCGGGGGTCGGACCGGGGAGCTGTTTTTT | NA | TRBJ2-2 | TRBD2 | 15 | TRBV19
CASSPRLGRSYNEQFF | TGTGCCAGCAGCCCGAGACTGGGGAGGTCCTACAATGAGCAGTTCTTC | NA | TRBJ2-1 | NA | 16 | TRBV7-8
CASSLAVGELFF | TGTGCCAGCAGTTTAGCGGTCGGGGAGCTGTTTTTT | NA | TRBJ2-2 | NA | 12 | TRBV27
CASSSSYSNQPQHF | TGTGCCAGCAGTTCCTCCTATAGCAATCAGCCCCAGCATTTT | NA | TRBJ1-5 | NA | 14 | TRBV27
CASLGGGNSPLHF | TGCGCCAGCCTTGGGGGAGGGAATTCACCCCTCCACTTT | NA | TRBJ1-6 | NA | 13 | TRBV10-2
CAIRRLVEKLFF | TGTGCCATAAGGCGGCTAGTTGAAAAACTGTTTTTT | NA | TRBJ1-4 | NA | 12 | TRBV10-3
CASSQGSGGREPQHF | TGCGCCAGCAGCCAAGGATCCGGAGGGAGGGAGCCCCAGCATTTT | NA | TRBJ1-5 | NA | 15 | TRBV4-1
CASGQNSGANVLTF | TGTGCCAGCGGTCAGAACTCTGGGGCCAACGTCCTGACTTTC | NA | TRBJ2-6 | NA | 14 | TRBV7-3
CASSPVFAGDGYTF | TGTGCCAGCAGCCCGGTGTTTGCGGGTGACGGCTACACCTTC | NA | TRBJ1-2 | NA | 14 | TRBV7-9
CASSLAGNNEQFF | TGCGCCAGCAGCTTGGCCGGGAACAATGAGCAGTTCTTC | NA | TRBJ2-1 | NA | 13 | TRBV5-1
CASRQGGTGELFF | TGTGCCAGTCGGCAGGGAGGAACCGGGGAGCTGTTTTTT | NA | TRBJ2-2 | NA | 13 | TRBV7-3
CASSPPNAGADTGELFF | TGTGCCAGCTCACCACCGAACGCGGGAGCGGACACCGGGGAGCTGTTTTTT | NA | TRBJ2-2 | TRBD2 | 17 | TRBV18
CASSPTQVIRPQHF | TGTGCCAGCAGTCCTACGCAGGTAATTCGGCCCCAGCATTTT | once | TRBJ1-5 | NA | 14 | TRBV27
CATSDLTGDYGYTF | TGTGCCACCAGTGATCTGACAGGGGACTATGGCTACACCTTC | NA | TRBJ1-2 | TRBD1 | 14 | TRBV24-1
CASSLPRGNEKLFF | TGTGCCAGCAGTTTACCACGCGGTAATGAAAAACTGTTTTTT | NA | TRBJ1-4 | NA | 14 | TRBV28
CASSQPTGELFF | TGTGCCAGCTCACAGCCGACAGGGGAGCTGTTTTTT | once | TRBJ2-2 | NA | 12 | TRBV18
CASSSMGQPNTEAFF | TGCGCCAGCAGCTCGATGGGACAGCCGAACACTGAAGCTTTCTTT | NA | TRBJ1-1 | TRBD1 | 15 | TRBV5-1
CASSIGLAVYNEQFF | TGTGCCAGCAGTATTGGACTAGCGGTTTACAATGAGCAGTTCTTC | once | TRBJ2-1 | TRBD2 | 15 | TRBV27
CASSPDRGIIEAFF | TGTGCCAGCAGCCCAGACAGGGGTATTATTGAAGCTTTCTTT | NA | TRBJ1-1 | TRBD1 | 14 | TRBV13
CASSYRGGEQYF | TGTGCCAGCAGCTACAGAGGAGGCGAGCAGTACTTC | NA | TRBJ2-7 | NA | 12 | TRBV3-1/TRBV3-2
CASSQERALAGDGELFF | TGCGCCAGCAGCCAAGAGAGGGCGTTAGCGGGAGACGGGGAGCTGTTTTTT | NA | TRBJ2-2 | TRBD2 | 17 | TRBV4-1
CASSLGTGGTGELFF | TGTGCCAGCAGTTTAGGGACAGGGGGCACCGGGGAGCTGTTTTTT | NA | TRBJ2-2 | TRBD1 | 15 | TRBV27
CASSNNRGQGSPLHF | TGTGCCAGCAGTAATAACAGGGGGCAAGGTTCACCCCTCCACTTT | NA | TRBJ1-6 | TRBD1 | 15 | TRBV5-4
CASSLDGWTENTGELFF | TGTGCCAGCAGCTTAGACGGGTGGACAGAGAACACCGGGGAGCTGTTTTTT | NA | TRBJ2-2 | NA | 17 | TRBV7-2
CAIGGGPYGETQYF | TGTGCCATCGGGGGGGGTCCTTACGGAGAGACCCAGTACTTC | once | TRBJ2-5 | TRBD2 | 14 | TRBV10-3
CSEGQGAGETQYF | TGCAGCGAAGGACAGGGGGCTGGAGAGACCCAGTACTTC | NA | TRBJ2-5 | TRBD1 | 13 | TRBV29-1
CASSPGQDIRGSPLHF | TGTGCCAGTAGTCCCGGACAGGACATTCGCGGTTCACCCCTCCACTTT | NA | TRBJ1-6 | TRBD1 | 16 | TRBV19
CASSSTGATNEKLFF | TGTGCCAGCAGTTCTACGGGTGCAACTAATGAAAAACTGTTTTTT | NA | TRBJ1-4 | NA | 15 | TRBV27
CASSSQGTGNTIYF | TGTGCCAGCAGCTCACAGGGAACTGGAAACACCATATATTTT | NA | TRBJ1-3 | NA | 14 | TRBV6-5
CASSQREGHEQYF | TGTGCCAGCAGCCAGCGGGAGGGCCACGAGCAGTACTTC | NA | TRBJ2-7 | TRBD2 | 13 | TRBV3-1/TRBV3-2
CASSDPGLGAGELFF | TGCGCCAGCAGCGACCCGGGACTAGGGGCCGGGGAGCTGTTTTTT | NA | TRBJ2-2 | TRBD2 | 15 | TRBV5-1
CSAEGDRGWNEQFF | TGCAGCGCCGAGGGAGACAGGGGTTGGAATGAGCAGTTCTTC | NA | TRBJ2-1 | TRBD1 | 14 | TRBV29-1
CASSPPRTGDTGELFF | TGTGCCAGCAGCCCTCCTCGGACAGGGGACACCGGGGAGCTGTTTTTT | NA | TRBJ2-2 | TRBD1 | 16 | TRBV9
CASSVGQGYTEAFF | TGTGCCAGCAGCGTGGGCCAGGGATACACTGAAGCTTTCTTT | NA | TRBJ1-1 | NA | 14 | TRBV9
CASSQAGGEQYF | TGTGCCAGCAGCCAAGCGGGAGGCGAGCAGTACTTC | few | TRBJ2-7 | TRBD2 | 12 | TRBV14